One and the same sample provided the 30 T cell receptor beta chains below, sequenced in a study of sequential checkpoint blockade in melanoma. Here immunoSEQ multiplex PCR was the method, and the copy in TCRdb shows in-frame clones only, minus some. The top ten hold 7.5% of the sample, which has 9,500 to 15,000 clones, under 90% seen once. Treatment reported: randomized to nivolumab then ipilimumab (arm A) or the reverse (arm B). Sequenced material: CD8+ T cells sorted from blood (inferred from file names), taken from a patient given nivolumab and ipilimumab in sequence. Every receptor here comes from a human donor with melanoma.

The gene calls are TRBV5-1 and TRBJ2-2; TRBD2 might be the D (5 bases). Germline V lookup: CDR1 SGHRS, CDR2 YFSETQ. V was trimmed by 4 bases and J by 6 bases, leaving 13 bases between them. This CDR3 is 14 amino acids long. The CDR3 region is CASSPNAGPGELFF. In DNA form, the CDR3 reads TGCGCCAGCAGCCCAAACGCGGGCCCCGGGGAGCTGTTTTTT. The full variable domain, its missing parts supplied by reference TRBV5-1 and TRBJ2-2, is KAGVTQTPRYLIKTRGQQVTLSCSPISGHRSVSWYQQTPGQGLQFLFEYFSETQRNKGNFPGRFSGRQFSNSRSEMNVSTLELGDSALYLCASSPNAGPGELFFGEGSRLTVL.

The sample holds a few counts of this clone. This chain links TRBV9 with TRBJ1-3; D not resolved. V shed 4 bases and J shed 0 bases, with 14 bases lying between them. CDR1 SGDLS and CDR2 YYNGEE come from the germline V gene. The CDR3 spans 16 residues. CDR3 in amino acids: CASSPEGPYSGNTIYF. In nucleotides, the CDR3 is TGTGCCAGCAGCCCAGAGGGCCCTTACTCTGGAAACACCATATATTTT.

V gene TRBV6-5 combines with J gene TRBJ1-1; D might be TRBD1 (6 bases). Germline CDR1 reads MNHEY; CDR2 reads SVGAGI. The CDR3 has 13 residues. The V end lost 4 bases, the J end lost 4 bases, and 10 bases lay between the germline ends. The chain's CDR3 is CASSSLQGTEAFF. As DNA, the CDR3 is TGTGCCAGCAGTTCCCTACAGGGCACTGAAGCTTTCTTT.

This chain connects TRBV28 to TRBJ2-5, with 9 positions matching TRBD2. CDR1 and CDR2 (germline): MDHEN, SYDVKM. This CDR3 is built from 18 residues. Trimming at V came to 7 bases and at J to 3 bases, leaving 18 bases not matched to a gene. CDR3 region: CASTIGDPGLAWEETQYF. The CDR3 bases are TGTGCCAGCACTATAGGGGACCCGGGACTAGCATGGGAAGAGACCCAGTACTTC.

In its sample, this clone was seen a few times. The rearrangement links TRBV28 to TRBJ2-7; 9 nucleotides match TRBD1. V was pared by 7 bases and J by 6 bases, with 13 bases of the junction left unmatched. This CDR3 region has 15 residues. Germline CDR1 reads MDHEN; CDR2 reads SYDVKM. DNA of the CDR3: TGTGCCAGCATCTCGGACAGGGGACCCATCGGCGAGCAGTACTTC. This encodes CASISDRGPIGEQYF.

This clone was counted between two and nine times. The DNA of the CDR3 is TGTGCCAGCAGCGCGGGACTAGCGGCCCAAGAGACCCAGTACTTC. Amino acids: CASSAGLAAQETQYF. This chain joins TRBV7-8 and TRBJ2-5; 11 bases are shared with TRBD2. V shed 5 bases, J shed 1 base, and the junction held 3 bases outside the gene matches. The CDR3 runs 15 residues. The germline V gene encodes CDR1 SGHVS and CDR2 FQNEAQ. The whole variable domain, filled in from reference TRBV7-8 and TRBJ2-5, reads GAGVSQSPRYKVAKRGQDVALRCDPISGHVSLFWYQQALGQGPEFLTYFQNEAQLDKSGLPSDRFFAERPEGSVSTLKIQRTQQEDSAVYLCASSAGLAAQETQYFGPGTRLLVL.

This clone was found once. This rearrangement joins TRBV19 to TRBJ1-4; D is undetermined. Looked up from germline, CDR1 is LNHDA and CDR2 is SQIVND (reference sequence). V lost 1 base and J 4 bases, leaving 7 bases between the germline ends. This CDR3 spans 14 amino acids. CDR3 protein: CASSIGQINEKLFF. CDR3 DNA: TGTGCCAGTAGTATAGGGCAGATTAATGAAAAACTGTTTTTT.

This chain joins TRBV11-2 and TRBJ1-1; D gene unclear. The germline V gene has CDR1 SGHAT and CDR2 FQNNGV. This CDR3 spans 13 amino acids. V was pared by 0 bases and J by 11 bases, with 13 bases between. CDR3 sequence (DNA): TGTGCCAGCAGCTTAGACTGGTCCGCAGGCGCTTTCTTT. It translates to CASSLDWSAGAFF.

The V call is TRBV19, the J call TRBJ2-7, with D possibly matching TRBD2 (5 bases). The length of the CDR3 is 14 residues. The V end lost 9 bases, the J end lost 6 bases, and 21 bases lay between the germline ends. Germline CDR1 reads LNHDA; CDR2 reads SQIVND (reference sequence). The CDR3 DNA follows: TGTGCCAGCAGCCGCGGGTCCGGGTGGGGCGAGCAGTACTTC. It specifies CASSRGSGWGEQYF.

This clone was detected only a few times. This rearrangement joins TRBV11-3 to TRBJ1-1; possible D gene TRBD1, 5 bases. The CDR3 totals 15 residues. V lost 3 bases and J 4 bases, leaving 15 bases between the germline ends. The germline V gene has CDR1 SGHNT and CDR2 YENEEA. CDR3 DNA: TGTGCCAGCAGCTTTACTCAGGGCGAATGCACTGAAGCTTTCTTT. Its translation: CASSFTQGECTEAFF. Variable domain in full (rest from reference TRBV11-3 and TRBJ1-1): EAGVVQSPRYKIIEKKQPVAFWCNPISGHNTLYWYLQNLGQGPELLIRYENEEAVDDSQLPKDRFSAERLKGVDSTLKIQPAELGDSAVYLCASSFTQGECTEAFFGQGTRLTVV.

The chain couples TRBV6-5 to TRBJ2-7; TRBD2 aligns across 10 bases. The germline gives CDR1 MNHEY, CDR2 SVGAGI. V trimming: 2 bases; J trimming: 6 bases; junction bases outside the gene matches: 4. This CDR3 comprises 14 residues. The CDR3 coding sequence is TGTGCCAGCAGTTACGGGTTAGCGGGAGGCGAGCAGTACTTC. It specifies CASSYGLAGGEQYF.

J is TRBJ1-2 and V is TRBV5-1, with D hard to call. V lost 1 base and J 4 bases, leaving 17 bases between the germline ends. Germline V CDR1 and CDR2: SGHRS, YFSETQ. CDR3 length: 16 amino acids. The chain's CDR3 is CASSLNTFGVGYGYTF. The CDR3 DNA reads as TGCGCCAGCAGCTTGAACACCTTCGGGGTAGGCTATGGCTACACCTTC.

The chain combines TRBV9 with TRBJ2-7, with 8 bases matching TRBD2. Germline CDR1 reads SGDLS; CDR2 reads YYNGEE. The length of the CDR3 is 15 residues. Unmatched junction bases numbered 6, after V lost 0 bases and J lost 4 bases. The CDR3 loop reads CASSVGSSGLYEQYF. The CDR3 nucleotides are TGTGCCAGCAGCGTAGGGTCTAGCGGGTTGTACGAGCAGTACTTC.

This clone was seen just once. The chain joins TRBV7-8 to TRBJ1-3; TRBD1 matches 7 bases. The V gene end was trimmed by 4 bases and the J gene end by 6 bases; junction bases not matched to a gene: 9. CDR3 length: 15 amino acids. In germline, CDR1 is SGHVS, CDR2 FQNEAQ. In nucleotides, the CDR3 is TGTGCCAGCAGCTCTGGGACAGCTCCCGCAAACACCATATATTTT. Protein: CASSSGTAPANTIYF.

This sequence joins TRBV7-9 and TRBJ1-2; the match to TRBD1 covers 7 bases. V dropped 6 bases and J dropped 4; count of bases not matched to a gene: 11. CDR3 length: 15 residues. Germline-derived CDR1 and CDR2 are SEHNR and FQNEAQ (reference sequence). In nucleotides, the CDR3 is TGTGCCAGCAGATCCGGGACAGAGGGGCTCTATGGCTACACCTTC. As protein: CASRSGTEGLYGYTF. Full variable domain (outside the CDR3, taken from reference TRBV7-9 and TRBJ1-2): DTGVSQNPRHKITKRGQNVTFRCDPISEHNRLYWYRQTLGQGPEFLTYFQNEAQLEKSRLLSDRFSAERPKGSFSTLEIQRTEQGDSAMYLCASRSGTEGLYGYTFGSGTRLTVV.

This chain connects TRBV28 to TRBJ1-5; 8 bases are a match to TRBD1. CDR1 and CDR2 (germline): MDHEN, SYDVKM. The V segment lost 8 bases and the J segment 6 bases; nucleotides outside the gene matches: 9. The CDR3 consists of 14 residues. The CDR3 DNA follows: TGTGCCAGCGGAATAACAGGGGGGGGTCAGCCCCAGCATTTT. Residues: CASGITGGGQPQHF. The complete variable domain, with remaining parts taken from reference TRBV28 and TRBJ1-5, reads DVKVTQSSRYLVKRTGEKVFLECVQDMDHENMFWYRQDPGLGLRLIYFSYDVKMKEKGDIPEGYSVSREKKERFSLILESASTNQTSMYLCASGITGGGQPQHFGDGTRLSIL.

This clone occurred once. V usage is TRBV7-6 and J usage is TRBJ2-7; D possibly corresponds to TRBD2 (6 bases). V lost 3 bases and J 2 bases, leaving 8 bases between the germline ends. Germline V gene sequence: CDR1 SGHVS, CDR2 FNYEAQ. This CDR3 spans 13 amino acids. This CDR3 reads CASSFGGTYEQYF. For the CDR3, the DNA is TGTGCCAGCAGCTTTGGAGGGACCTACGAGCAGTACTTC.

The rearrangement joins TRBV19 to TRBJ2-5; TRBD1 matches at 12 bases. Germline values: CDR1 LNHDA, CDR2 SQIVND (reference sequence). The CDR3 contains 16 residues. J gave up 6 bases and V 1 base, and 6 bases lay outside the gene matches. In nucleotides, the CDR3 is TGTGCCAGTAGTATAGGGGACAGGGGGCTTCTGAAGACCCAGTACTTC. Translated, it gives CASSIGDRGLLKTQYF.

The CDR3 DNA is TGTGCCAGCAGTTTATCGACCGGGACAGTGCCTCCCTACGAGCAGTACTTC. This sequence encodes CASSLSTGTVPPYEQYF. The V gene is TRBV27, the J gene TRBJ2-7; 7 bases align to TRBD1. The germline gives CDR1 MNHEY, CDR2 SMNVEV (reference sequence). The V and J ends lost 0 bases and 2 bases, in that order; junction bases with no gene match: 10. CDR3 size: 17 residues.

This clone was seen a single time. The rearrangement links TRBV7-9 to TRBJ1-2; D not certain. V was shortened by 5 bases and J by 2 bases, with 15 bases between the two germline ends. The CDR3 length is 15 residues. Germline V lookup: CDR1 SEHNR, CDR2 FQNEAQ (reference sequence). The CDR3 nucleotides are TGTGCCAGCAGCCCTGAACAACGGGAAAACTATGGCTACACCTTC. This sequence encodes CASSPEQRENYGYTF.

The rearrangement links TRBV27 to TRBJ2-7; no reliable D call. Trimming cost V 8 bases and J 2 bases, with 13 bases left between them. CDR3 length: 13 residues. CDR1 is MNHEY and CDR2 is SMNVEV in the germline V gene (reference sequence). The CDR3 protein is CASALNGPYEQYF. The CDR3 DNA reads TGTGCCAGCGCACTGAATGGGCCCTACGAGCAGTACTTC.

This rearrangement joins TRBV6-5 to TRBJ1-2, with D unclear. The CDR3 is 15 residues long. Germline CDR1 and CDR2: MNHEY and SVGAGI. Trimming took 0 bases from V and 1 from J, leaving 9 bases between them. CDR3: CASSYSVTFNYGYTF. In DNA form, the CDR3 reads TGTGCCAGCAGTTACTCGGTCACTTTTAACTATGGCTACACCTTC.

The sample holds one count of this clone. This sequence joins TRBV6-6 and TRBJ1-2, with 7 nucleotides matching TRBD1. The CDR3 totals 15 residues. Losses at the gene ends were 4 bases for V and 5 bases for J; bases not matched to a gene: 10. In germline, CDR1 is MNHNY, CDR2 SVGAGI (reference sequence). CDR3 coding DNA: TGTGCCAGCAGTTCGCTACAGGGGTTTGAGTATGGCTACACCTTC. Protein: CASSSLQGFEYGYTF.

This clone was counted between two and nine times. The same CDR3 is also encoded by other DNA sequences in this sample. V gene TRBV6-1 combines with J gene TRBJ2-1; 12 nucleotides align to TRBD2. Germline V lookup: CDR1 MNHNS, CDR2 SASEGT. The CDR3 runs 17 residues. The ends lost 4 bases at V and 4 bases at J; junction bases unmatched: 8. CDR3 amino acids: CASSALLAGGPYNEQFF. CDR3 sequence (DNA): TGTGCCAGCAGTGCCTTACTAGCGGGAGGACCTTACAATGAGCAGTTCTTC.

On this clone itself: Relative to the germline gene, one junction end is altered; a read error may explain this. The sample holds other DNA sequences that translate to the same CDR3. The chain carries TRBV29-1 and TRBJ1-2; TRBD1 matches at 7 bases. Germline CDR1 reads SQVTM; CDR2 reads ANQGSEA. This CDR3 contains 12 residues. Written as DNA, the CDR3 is TGCAGCGTAACACAGGGGATCTATGGATACACCTTC. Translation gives CSVTQGIYGYTF.

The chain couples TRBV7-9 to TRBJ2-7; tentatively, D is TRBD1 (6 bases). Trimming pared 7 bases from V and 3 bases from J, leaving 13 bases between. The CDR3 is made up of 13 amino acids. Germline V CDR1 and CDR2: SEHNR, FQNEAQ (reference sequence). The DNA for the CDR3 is TGTGCCAGCACCAAGGGGGATCACTACGAGCAGTACTTC. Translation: CASTKGDHYEQYF.

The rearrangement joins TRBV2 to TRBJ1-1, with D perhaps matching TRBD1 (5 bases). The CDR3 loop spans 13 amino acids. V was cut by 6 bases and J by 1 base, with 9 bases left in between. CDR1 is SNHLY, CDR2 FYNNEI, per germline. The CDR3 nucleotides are TGTGCCAGCAGGGGTGGACAGAACACTGAAGCTTTCTTT. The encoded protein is CASRGGQNTEAFF.

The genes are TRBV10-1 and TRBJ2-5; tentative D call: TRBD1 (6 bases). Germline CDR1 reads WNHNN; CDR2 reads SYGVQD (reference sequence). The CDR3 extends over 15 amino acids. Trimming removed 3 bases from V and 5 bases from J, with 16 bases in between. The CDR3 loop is CASSEGRGILETQYF. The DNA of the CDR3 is TGCGCCAGCAGTGAAGGCAGGGGAATTTTGGAGACCCAGTACTTC.

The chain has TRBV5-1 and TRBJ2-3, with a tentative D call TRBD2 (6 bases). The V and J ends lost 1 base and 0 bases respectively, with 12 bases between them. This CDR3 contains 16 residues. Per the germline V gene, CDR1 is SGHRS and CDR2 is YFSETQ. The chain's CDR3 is CASSLPRDGSTDTQYF. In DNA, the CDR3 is TGCGCCAGCAGCTTGCCGCGGGACGGTAGCACAGATACGCAGTATTTT. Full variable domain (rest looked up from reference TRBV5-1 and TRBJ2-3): KAGVTQTPRYLIKTRGQQVTLSCSPISGHRSVSWYQQTPGQGLQFLFEYFSETQRNKGNFPGRFSGRQFSNSRSEMNVSTLELGDSALYLCASSLPRDGSTDTQYFGPGTRLTVL.

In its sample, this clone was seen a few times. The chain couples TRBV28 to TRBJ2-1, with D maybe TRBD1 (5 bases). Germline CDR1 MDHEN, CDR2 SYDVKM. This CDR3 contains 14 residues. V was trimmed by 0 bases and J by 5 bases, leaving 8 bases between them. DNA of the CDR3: TGTGCCAGCAGTTTATGGACAGATAACAATGAGCAGTTCTTC. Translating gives CASSLWTDNNEQFF.